This T cell receptor (beta chain) originates from a study of immune heterogeneity within non-small cell lung tumors. Study-wide background: Tumors were classified as 4 squamous cell carcinomas, 10 non-squamous carcinomas and 1 not otherwise specified. General observations from the study: For local T-cell clonality, the correlation with local tumor mutational burden was moderate but significant (R approximately 0.34). Identical dominant CDR3 beta clonotypes were found recurring across a patient's tumor sites, along with site-unique high-frequency clones.

Amplification of TCR beta CDR3 was performed by multiplex PCR with 32 V and 13 J primers. TCRdb ran MiXCR on the multiplex PCR reads and lists one entry per CDR3 protein. The repertoire holds around 9,600 distinct CDR3 sequences, with roughly a third as singletons. This clonotype is termed medium-sized. Its antigen is not known. Per sample, about 600 ng of bulk tumor genomic DNA was the template used. Multiple biopsies spaced far apart were taken from each primary tumor during surgery. Curative operations were performed on patients who had untreated, newly diagnosed non-small cell lung cancer. Having surgery with curative intent, the donors were patients newly diagnosed with non-small cell lung cancer. Germline V gene lookup returns CDR1 MNHNS and CDR2 SASEGT. V was shortened by 5 bases and J by 4 bases, with 12 bases between the two germline ends. The length of the CDR3 is 13 residues.

The TCR originated in a man aged 55-75 years with non-small cell lung cancer. The sequencing input was lung tumor tissue. The genes are TRBV6-1 and TRBJ2-7, with D perhaps TRBD2 (5 bases). The CDR3 protein is CASSTSLEYEQYF. DNA of the CDR3: TGTGCCAGCAGTACCTCACTAGAGTACGAGCAGTACTTC.